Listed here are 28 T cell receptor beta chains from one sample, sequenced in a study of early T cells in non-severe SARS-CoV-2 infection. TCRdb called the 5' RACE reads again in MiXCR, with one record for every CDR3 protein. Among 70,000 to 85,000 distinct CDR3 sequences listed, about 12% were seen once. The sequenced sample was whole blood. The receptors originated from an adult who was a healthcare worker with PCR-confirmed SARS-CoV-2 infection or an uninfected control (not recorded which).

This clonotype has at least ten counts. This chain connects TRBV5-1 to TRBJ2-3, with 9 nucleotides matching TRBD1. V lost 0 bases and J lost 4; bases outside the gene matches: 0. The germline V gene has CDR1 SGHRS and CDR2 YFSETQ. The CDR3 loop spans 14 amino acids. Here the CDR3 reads CASSLGQGADTQYF. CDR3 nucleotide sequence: TGCGCCAGCAGCTTGGGACAGGGGGCAGATACGCAGTATTTT.

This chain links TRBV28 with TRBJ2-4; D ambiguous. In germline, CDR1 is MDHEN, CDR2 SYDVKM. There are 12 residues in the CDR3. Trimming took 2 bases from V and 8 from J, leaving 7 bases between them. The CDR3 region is CASSLREDIQYF. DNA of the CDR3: TGTGCCAGCAGTTTAAGAGAGGACATTCAGTACTTC.

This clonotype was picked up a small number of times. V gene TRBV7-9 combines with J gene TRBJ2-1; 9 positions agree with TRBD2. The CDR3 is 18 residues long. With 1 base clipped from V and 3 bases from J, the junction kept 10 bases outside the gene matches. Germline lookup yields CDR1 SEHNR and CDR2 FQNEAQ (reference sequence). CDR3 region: CASSLVSRLAGLYNEQFF. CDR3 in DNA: TGTGCCAGCAGCTTAGTGTCTCGGCTAGCGGGGCTCTACAATGAGCAGTTCTTC.

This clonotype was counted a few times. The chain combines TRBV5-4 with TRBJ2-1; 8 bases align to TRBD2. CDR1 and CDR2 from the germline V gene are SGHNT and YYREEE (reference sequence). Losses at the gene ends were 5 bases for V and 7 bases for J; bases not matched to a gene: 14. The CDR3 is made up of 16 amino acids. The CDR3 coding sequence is TGTGCCAGCAGTTCCCCACTAGCGGAGAGTCGAAATGAGCAGTTCTTC. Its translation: CASSSPLAESRNEQFF.

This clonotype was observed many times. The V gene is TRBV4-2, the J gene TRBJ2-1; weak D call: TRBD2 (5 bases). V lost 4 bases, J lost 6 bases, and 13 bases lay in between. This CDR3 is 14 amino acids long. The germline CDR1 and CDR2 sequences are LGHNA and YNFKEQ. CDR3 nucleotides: TGTGCCAGCAGCCCCGACTACCCGGGCAATGAGCAGTTCTTC. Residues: CASSPDYPGNEQFF.

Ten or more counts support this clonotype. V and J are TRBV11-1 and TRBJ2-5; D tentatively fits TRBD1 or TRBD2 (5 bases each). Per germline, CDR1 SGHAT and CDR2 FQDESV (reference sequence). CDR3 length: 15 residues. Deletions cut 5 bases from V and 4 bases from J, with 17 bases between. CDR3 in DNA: TGTGCCAGCAGCGAACGGTCATCGGGGCCAGAGACCCAGTACTTC. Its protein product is CASSERSSGPETQYF.

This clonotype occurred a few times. CDR3 DNA sequence: TGTGCCAGCAGCTTGGAGGGAGGGCCGAGAGAGACCCAGTACTTC. As protein: CASSLEGGPRETQYF. The chain combines TRBV7-9 with TRBJ2-5, with 7 bases that match TRBD2. The trim removed 3 bases at V and 4 bases at J, leaving 8 bases unmatched. The CDR3 length is 15 residues. Looked up from germline, CDR1 is SEHNR and CDR2 is FQNEAQ (reference sequence). Drawing the rest from reference TRBV7-9 and TRBJ2-5, the complete variable domain is DTGVSQNPRHKITKRGQNVTFRCDPISEHNRLYWYRQTLGQGPEFLTYFQNEAQLEKSRLLSDRFSAERPKGSFSTLEIQRTEQGDSAMYLCASSLEGGPRETQYFGPGTRLLVL.

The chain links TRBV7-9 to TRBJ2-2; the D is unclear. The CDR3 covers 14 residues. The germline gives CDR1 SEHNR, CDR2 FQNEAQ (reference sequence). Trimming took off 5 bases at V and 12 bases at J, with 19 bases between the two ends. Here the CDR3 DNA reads TGTGCCAGCAGCCCGCCCGACTCGGAACCGCAGCTGTTTTTT. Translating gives CASSPPDSEPQLFF.

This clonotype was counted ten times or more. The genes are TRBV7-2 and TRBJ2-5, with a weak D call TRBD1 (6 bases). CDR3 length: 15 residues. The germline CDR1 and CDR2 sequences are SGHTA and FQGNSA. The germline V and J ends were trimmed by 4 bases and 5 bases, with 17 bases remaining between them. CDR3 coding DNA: TGTGCCAGCAGCTCCCAGTGGGGGCCTGGGGAGACCCAGTACTTC. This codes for CASSSQWGPGETQYF.

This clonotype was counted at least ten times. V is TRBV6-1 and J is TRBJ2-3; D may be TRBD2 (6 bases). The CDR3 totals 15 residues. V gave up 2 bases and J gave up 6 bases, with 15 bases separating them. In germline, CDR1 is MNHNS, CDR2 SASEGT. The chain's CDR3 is CASSERGQRVDTQYF. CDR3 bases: TGTGCCAGCAGTGAACGAGGTCAGCGGGTTGATACGCAGTATTTT.

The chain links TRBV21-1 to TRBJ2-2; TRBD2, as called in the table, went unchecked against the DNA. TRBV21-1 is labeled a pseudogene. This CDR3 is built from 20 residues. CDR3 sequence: CASKHRVAGALSGGTGELFF. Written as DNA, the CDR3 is TGTGCCAGCAAGCACCGGGTGGCAGGGGCCCTTTCCGGGGGGACCGGGGAGCTGTTTTTT.

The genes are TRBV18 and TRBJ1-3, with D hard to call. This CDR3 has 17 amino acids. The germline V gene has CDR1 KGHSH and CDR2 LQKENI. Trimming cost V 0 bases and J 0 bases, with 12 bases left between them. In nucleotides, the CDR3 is TGTGCCAGCTCACCACCTGCAGGCGGACCCTCTGGAAACACCATATATTTT. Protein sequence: CASSPPAGGPSGNTIYF.

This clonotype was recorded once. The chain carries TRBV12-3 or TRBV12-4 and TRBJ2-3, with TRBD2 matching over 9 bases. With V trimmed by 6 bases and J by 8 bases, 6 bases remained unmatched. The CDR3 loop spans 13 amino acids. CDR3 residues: CASRATSGGTQYF. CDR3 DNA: TGTGCCAGCAGAGCGACTAGCGGCGGTACGCAGTATTTT.

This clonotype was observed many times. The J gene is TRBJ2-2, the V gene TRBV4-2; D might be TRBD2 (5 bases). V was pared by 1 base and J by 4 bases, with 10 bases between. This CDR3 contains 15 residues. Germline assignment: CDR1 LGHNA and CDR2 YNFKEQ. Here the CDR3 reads CASSQGRGSTGELFF. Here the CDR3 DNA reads TGTGCCAGCAGCCAAGGACGAGGGAGCACCGGGGAGCTGTTTTTT.

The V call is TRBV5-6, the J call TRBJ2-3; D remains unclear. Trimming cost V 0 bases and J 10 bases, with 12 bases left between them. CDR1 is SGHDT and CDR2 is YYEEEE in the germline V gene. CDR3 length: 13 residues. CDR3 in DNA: TGTGCCAGCAGCTTGGGAGGCTTGAAGGCGCAGTATTTT. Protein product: CASSLGGLKAQYF.

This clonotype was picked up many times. The CDR3 loop reads CSVEGRTGSGEQYF. CDR3 nucleotide sequence: TGCAGCGTTGAAGGAAGGACAGGGTCGGGCGAGCAGTACTTC. This chain links TRBV29-1 with TRBJ2-7; 8 positions match TRBD1. In germline, CDR1 is SQVTM, CDR2 ANQGSEA. Trimming cost V 1 base and J 6 bases; bases outside gene matches: 8. The CDR3 sequence is 14 residues long.

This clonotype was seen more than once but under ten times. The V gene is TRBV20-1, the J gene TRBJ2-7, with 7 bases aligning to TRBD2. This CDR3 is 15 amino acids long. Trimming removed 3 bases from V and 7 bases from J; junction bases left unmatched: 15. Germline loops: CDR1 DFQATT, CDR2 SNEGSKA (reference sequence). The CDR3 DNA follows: TGCAGTGCTAGTGCGGCGGGAGAGGCCCGATGGGAGCAGTACTTC. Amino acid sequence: CSASAAGEARWEQYF.

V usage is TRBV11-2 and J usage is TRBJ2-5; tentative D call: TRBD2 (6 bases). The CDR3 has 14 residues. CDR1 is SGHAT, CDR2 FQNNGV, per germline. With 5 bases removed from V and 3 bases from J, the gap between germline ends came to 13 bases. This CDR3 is CASSPAGREETQYF. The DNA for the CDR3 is TGTGCCAGCAGCCCAGCGGGTAGGGAAGAGACCCAGTACTTC.

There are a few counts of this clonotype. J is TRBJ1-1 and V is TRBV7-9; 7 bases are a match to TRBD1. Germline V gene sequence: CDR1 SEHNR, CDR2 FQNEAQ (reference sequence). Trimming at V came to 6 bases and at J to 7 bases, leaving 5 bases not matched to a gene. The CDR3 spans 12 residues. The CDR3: CASSPTGIEAFF. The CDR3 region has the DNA TGTGCCAGCAGTCCGACAGGGATTGAAGCTTTCTTT.

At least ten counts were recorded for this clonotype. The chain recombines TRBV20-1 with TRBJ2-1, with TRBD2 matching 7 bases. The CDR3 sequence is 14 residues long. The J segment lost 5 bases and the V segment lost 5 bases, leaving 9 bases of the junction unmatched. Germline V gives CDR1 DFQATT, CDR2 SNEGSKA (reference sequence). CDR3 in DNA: TGCAGTGCTTTACTAGCGATAATGAACAATGAGCAGTTCTTC. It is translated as CSALLAIMNNEQFF.

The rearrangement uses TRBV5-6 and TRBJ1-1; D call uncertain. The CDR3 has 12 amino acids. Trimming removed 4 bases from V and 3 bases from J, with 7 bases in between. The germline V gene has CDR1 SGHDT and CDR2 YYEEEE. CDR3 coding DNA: TGTGCCAGCAGCGGTCTCGACACTGAAGCTTTCTTT. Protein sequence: CASSGLDTEAFF.

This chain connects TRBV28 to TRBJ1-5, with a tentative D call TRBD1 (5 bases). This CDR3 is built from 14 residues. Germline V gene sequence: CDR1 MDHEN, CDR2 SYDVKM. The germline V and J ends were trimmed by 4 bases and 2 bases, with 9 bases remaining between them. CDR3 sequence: CASSSQGGNQPQHF. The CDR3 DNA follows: TGTGCCAGCAGTTCTCAGGGAGGCAATCAGCCCCAGCATTTT.

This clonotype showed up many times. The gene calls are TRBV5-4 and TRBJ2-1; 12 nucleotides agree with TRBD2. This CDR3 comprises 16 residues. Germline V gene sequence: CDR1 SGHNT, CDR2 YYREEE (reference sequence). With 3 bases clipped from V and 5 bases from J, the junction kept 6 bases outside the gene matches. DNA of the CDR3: TGTGCCAGCAGCTCCTCGCTAGCGGGAGGGCACAATGAGCAGTTCTTC. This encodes CASSSSLAGGHNEQFF.

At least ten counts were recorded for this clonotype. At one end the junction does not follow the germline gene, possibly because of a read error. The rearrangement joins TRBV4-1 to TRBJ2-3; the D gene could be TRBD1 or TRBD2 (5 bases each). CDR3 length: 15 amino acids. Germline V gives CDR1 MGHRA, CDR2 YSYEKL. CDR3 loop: CVSSQEGRRGDTQYF. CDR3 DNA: TGCGTCAGCAGCCAAGAAGGGAGAAGGGGAGATACGCAGTATTTT.

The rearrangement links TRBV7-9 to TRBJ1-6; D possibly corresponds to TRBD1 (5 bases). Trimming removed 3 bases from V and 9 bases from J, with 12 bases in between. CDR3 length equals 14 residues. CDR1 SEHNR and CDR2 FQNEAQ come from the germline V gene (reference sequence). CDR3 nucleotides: TGTGCCAGCAGCTTTGGGGCAGTGGGTTCACCCCTCCACTTT. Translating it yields CASSFGAVGSPLHF.

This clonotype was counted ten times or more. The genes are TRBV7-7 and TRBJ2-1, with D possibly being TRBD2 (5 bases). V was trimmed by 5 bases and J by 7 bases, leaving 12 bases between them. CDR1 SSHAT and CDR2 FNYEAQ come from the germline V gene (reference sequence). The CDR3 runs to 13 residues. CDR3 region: CASSTGLANEQFF. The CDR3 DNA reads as TGTGCCAGCAGCACCGGCTTAGCGAATGAGCAGTTCTTC.

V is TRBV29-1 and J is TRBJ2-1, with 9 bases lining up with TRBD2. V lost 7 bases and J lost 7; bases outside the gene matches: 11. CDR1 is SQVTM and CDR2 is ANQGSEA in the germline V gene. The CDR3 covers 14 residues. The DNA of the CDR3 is TGCAGCGGCCGACTTCGCCTAGCGGGAAATGAGCAGTTCTTC. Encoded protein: CSGRLRLAGNEQFF.

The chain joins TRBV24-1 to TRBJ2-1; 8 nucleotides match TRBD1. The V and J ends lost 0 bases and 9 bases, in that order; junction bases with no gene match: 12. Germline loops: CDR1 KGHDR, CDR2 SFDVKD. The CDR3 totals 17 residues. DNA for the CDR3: TGTGCCACCAGTGATTTGGGACAGGGTGCACAGGGCGTTGAGCAGTTCTTC. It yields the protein CATSDLGQGAQGVEQFF.